These 28 T cell receptor beta chains share one sample of origin, sequenced in a study of T cell changes during pregnancy in multiple sclerosis. Libraries were prepared by immunoSEQ multiplex PCR; TCRdb keeps only in-frame clonotypes and omits some of them. The sample carries tens of thousands of clones, roughly nine tenths recorded once. The sample was CD4+ T cells from peripheral blood mononuclear cells, taken before pregnancy. Receptor source: a female donor with multiple sclerosis, enrolled in a pregnancy study.

This chain joins TRBV25-1 and TRBJ2-4, with TRBD1 matching 8 bases. V trimming: 1 base; J trimming: 3 bases; junction bases outside the gene matches: 5. This CDR3 is built from 16 residues. Per germline, CDR1 MGHDK and CDR2 SYGVNS. CDR3: CASSEWGGTGKNIQYF. The CDR3 DNA reads as TGTGCCAGCAGTGAATGGGGTGGGACAGGCAAAAACATTCAGTACTTC.

This clone was detected a few times. The chain's CDR3 is CASSSLAGDYEQYF. The CDR3, as DNA: TGCGCCAGCAGCTCACTAGCGGGAGATTACGAGCAGTACTTC. This sequence joins TRBV5-1 and TRBJ2-7; 11 bases fit TRBD2. Trimming at V came to 3 bases and at J to 4 bases, leaving 3 bases not matched to a gene. Germline CDR1 reads SGHRS; CDR2 reads YFSETQ. The CDR3 spans 14 residues.

The chain is built from TRBV2 and TRBJ1-2, with D perhaps TRBD1 (5 bases). Germline loops: CDR1 SNHLY, CDR2 FYNNEI. The CDR3 spans 13 residues. V was clipped by 4 bases and J by 8 bases, with 14 bases between them. In DNA, the CDR3 is TGTGCCAGCAGTGGGATGGGGGGAAGGGGCTACACCTTC. Translating gives CASSGMGGRGYTF.

The V gene is TRBV5-4, the J gene TRBJ2-3; 11 bases are a match to TRBD2. V gave up 4 bases and J gave up 4 bases; unmatched junction bases: 8. This CDR3 is built from 16 residues. Germline lookup yields CDR1 SGHNT and CDR2 YYREEE (reference sequence). CDR3 sequence reads: CASSPPTSGRSDTQYF. CDR3 in DNA: TGTGCCAGCAGCCCTCCTACTAGCGGGAGATCAGATACGCAGTATTTT.

V gene TRBV28 combines with J gene TRBJ2-3; TRBD2 matches at 7 bases. The V and J ends lost 3 bases and 2 bases, in that order; junction bases with no gene match: 14. There are 18 residues in the CDR3. Germline V gene data show CDR1 as MDHEN and CDR2 as SYDVKM. In nucleotides, the CDR3 is TGTGCCAGCAGTTTCCCCTTCAGCATGGCGGGGGACACAGATACGCAGTATTTT. Translation: CASSFPFSMAGDTDTQYF.

In its sample, this clone was seen once. The chain combines TRBV29-1 with TRBJ2-4, with D maybe TRBD1 (6 bases). The germline V gene encodes CDR1 SQVTM and CDR2 ANQGSEA. The V and J ends lost 4 bases and 6 bases respectively, with 16 bases between them. The CDR3 has 14 residues. The chain's CDR3 is CSVARTERPNIQYF. In DNA, the CDR3 is TGCAGCGTTGCAAGGACAGAAAGACCAAACATTCAGTACTTC.

J is TRBJ2-6 and V is TRBV18; 9 positions match TRBD1. This CDR3 comprises 19 residues. The J segment lost 3 bases and the V segment lost 2 bases, leaving 11 bases of the junction unmatched. Germline V gene data show CDR1 as KGHSH and CDR2 as LQKENI. The CDR3 region has the DNA TGTGCCAGCTCACCATGGGACAGGGTACCCGCTGGTGGGGCCAACGTCCTGACTTTC. It yields the protein CASSPWDRVPAGGANVLTF.

The chain couples TRBV18 to TRBJ2-4; TRBD2 matches at 11 bases. J was trimmed by 2 bases and V by 2 bases; bases with no gene match: 5. CDR1 KGHSH and CDR2 LQKENI come from the germline V gene. The CDR3 totals 17 residues. This CDR3 reads CASSPGLAGGTKNIQYF. In DNA, the CDR3 is TGTGCCAGCTCACCAGGTCTAGCGGGAGGAACCAAAAACATTCAGTACTTC.

The chain carries TRBV29-1 and TRBJ2-1; 8 positions match TRBD1. J gave up 9 bases and V 7 bases, and 11 bases lay outside the gene matches. The CDR3 totals 13 residues. Germline V CDR1 and CDR2: SQVTM, ANQGSEA. CDR3 residues: CSAGLGQVAEQFF. The CDR3 nucleotides are TGCAGCGCTGGTCTGGGACAGGTGGCTGAGCAGTTCTTC.

The chain combines TRBV27 with TRBJ1-2; a possible D gene is TRBD1 (5 bases). Germline CDR1 is MNHEY and CDR2 is SMNVEV (reference sequence). This CDR3 has 12 amino acids. The V gene lost 3 bases and the J gene lost 7 bases, with 9 bases spanning the gap. The CDR3 DNA is TGTGCCAGCAGTTTCAATGGGGCTGGCTACACCTTC. Protein product: CASSFNGAGYTF.

V gene TRBV7-9 combines with J gene TRBJ2-1; TRBD2 matches 9 bases. Germline trimming cut 2 bases from V and 8 bases from J; bases unmatched to any gene: 7. The CDR3 has 15 residues. CDR1 and CDR2 (germline): SEHNR, FQNEAQ (reference sequence). This CDR3 is CASSLNSGSVDEQFF. In nucleotides, the CDR3 is TGTGCCAGCAGCTTAAATAGCGGGAGTGTAGATGAGCAGTTCTTC.

This sequence joins TRBV5-8 and TRBJ1-3; 9 nucleotides agree with TRBD1. The V gene's germline CDR1 is SGHTS and CDR2 YDEGEE. This CDR3 contains 16 residues. Trimming at V came to 4 bases and at J to 4 bases, leaving 9 bases not matched to a gene. The CDR3 region has the DNA TGTGCCAGCAGCCATTTAACCGGACAGGGGGGAAACACCATATATTTT. It is translated as CASSHLTGQGGNTIYF.

The chain links TRBV6-1 to TRBJ2-7; D possibly corresponds to TRBD1 (5 bases). The germline V gene has CDR1 MNHNS and CDR2 SASEGT. V was pared by 1 base and J by 1 base, with 11 bases between. The CDR3 length is 15 residues. CDR3 bases: TGTGCCAGCAGTGAAGAGGGGTCTTGGTCCTACGAGCAGTACTTC. It encodes CASSEEGSWSYEQYF.

The chain recombines TRBV5-1 with TRBJ2-5; possibly TRBD1 for D (6 bases). The CDR3 is 14 residues long. Deletions cut 4 bases from V and 11 bases from J, with 21 bases between. Germline CDR1 SGHRS, CDR2 YFSETQ. The chain's CDR3 is CASSPWTALSEQYF. The CDR3 DNA follows: TGCGCCAGCAGCCCCTGGACAGCCCTCTCGGAGCAGTACTTC.

The chain links TRBV15 to TRBJ2-5; D might be TRBD2 (5 bases). The germline gives CDR1 LNHNV, CDR2 YYDKDF (reference sequence). Trimming left V 0 bases short and J 3 bases short, with 11 bases between. This CDR3 region has 15 residues. In DNA form, the CDR3 reads TGTGCCACCAGCAGAGAGGCCCGAGGGAAAGAGACCCAGTACTTC. Protein: CATSREARGKETQYF.

Only one count was recorded for this clone. The chain employs TRBV15 and TRBJ1-1; D ambiguous. CDR3 length: 15 amino acids. V dropped 0 bases and J dropped 1 base, with 9 bases sitting between them. Germline V lookup: CDR1 LNHNV, CDR2 YYDKDF (reference sequence). The CDR3 spells CATSRDWGGNTEAFF. The CDR3 DNA is TGTGCCACCAGCAGAGATTGGGGAGGGAACACTGAAGCTTTCTTT. Combining the CDR3 with reference TRBV15 and TRBJ1-1 gives the whole variable domain DAMVIQNPRYQVTQFGKPVTLSCSQTLNHNVMYWYQQKSSQAPKLLFHYYDKDFNNEADTPDNFQSRRPNTSFCFLDIRSPGLGDTAMYLCATSRDWGGNTEAFFGQGTRLTVV.

V gene TRBV7-9 combines with J gene TRBJ1-2; D gene ambiguous. Germline-derived CDR1 and CDR2 are SEHNR and FQNEAQ (reference sequence). The CDR3 covers 12 residues. Trimming took off 1 base at V and 7 bases at J, with 7 bases between the two ends. CDR3 region: CASSLVEAGYTF. CDR3 sequence (DNA): TGTGCCAGCAGCTTAGTAGAGGCTGGCTACACCTTC.

This rearrangement joins TRBV5-1 to TRBJ2-3, with D possibly being TRBD1 (6 bases). With 4 bases removed from V and 3 bases from J, the gap between germline ends came to 9 bases. CDR1 is SGHRS, CDR2 YFSETQ, per germline. The CDR3 is 13 residues long. This chain's CDR3 is CASSRDRTDTQYF. CDR3 in DNA: TGCGCCAGCAGCCGTGACAGGACAGATACGCAGTATTTT.

The CDR3 bases are TGCGCCAGCAGCCCTACAGGGGGTGAGACCCAGTACTTC. Translating it yields CASSPTGGETQYF. The chain recombines TRBV5-1 with TRBJ2-5, with 8 bases aligning to TRBD1. Germline V gene data show CDR1 as SGHRS and CDR2 as YFSETQ. The J segment lost 5 bases and the V segment lost 4 bases, leaving 4 bases of the junction unmatched. This CDR3 has 13 residues.

J is TRBJ2-7 and V is TRBV14; the D gene is possibly TRBD1 (6 bases). Trimming took off 1 base at V and 3 bases at J, with 13 bases between the two ends. CDR3 size: 15 residues. Germline CDR1 reads SGHDN; CDR2 reads FVKESK. In DNA form, the CDR3 reads TGTGCCAGCAGCCAAGCGCGACAGGCCGGCTACGAGCAGTACTTC. It specifies CASSQARQAGYEQYF. The full variable domain, rest sourced from reference TRBV14 and TRBJ2-7, is EAGVTQFPSHSVIEKGQTVTLRCDPISGHDNLYWYRRVMGKEIKFLLHFVKESKQDESGMPNNRFLAERTGGTYSTLKVQPAELEDSGVYFCASSQARQAGYEQYFGPGTRLTVT.

The rearrangement joins TRBV2 to TRBJ2-2, with D possibly matching TRBD2 (5 bases). This CDR3 contains 15 residues. The V and J ends lost 0 bases and 4 bases respectively, with 9 bases between them. The germline CDR1 and CDR2 sequences are SNHLY and FYNNEI. CDR3 bases: TGTGCCAGCAGTGAAGCAGACTACTTCACCGGGGAGCTGTTTTTT. Translated, it gives CASSEADYFTGELFF.

The chain carries TRBV18 and TRBJ2-5; 8 nucleotides match TRBD2. Germline lookup yields CDR1 KGHSH and CDR2 LQKENI. V dropped 1 base and J dropped 7; count of bases not matched to a gene: 17. The CDR3 sequence is 18 residues long. DNA of the CDR3: TGTGCCAGCTCACCACTGAGCGGGAGAGAACGGCTCTCGTGGACCCAGTACTTC. Amino acid sequence: CASSPLSGRERLSWTQYF.

V is TRBV5-1 and J is TRBJ2-5; 10 positions agree with TRBD2. With 4 bases clipped from V and 5 bases from J, the junction kept 11 bases outside the gene matches. Germline loops: CDR1 SGHRS, CDR2 YFSETQ. The CDR3 runs 16 residues. The CDR3 is CASSPLSGRARETQYF. CDR3 DNA sequence: TGCGCCAGCAGCCCCCTCAGCGGGAGGGCCCGGGAGACCCAGTACTTC. Variable domain in full (rest from reference TRBV5-1 and TRBJ2-5): KAGVTQTPRYLIKTRGQQVTLSCSPISGHRSVSWYQQTPGQGLQFLFEYFSETQRNKGNFPGRFSGRQFSNSRSEMNVSTLELGDSALYLCASSPLSGRARETQYFGPGTRLLVL.

The J gene is TRBJ2-1, the V gene TRBV19; 7 positions agree with TRBD2. Germline V gene sequence: CDR1 LNHDA, CDR2 SQIVND (reference sequence). V was clipped by 1 base and J by 15 bases; unmatched bases: 6. The CDR3 totals 12 residues. The CDR3 sequence is CASSIGTSRWFF. The CDR3 coding sequence is TGTGCCAGTAGTATAGGGACTAGTCGTTGGTTCTTC.

This rearrangement joins TRBV19 to TRBJ1-2; 9 nucleotides align to TRBD1. Trimming took 4 bases from V and 6 from J; bases not matched to a gene: 6. This CDR3 is built from 14 residues. Germline V gene lookup returns CDR1 LNHDA and CDR2 SQIVND (reference sequence). CDR3 bases: TGTGCCAGTAGTAGGGGACAGGGAATCAATGGCTACACCTTC. Its protein product is CASSRGQGINGYTF.

The rearrangement uses TRBV7-9 and TRBJ2-5; TRBD1 might be the D (6 bases). V lost 4 bases to trimming and J lost 4 bases, with 16 bases between them. Germline-derived CDR1 and CDR2 are SEHNR and FQNEAQ (reference sequence). This CDR3 region has 15 residues. The CDR3 sequence is CASSSRRQDLETQYF. In DNA, the CDR3 is TGTGCCAGCAGCTCGAGAAGACAGGACCTAGAGACCCAGTACTTC.

V usage is TRBV28 and J usage is TRBJ2-7, with D unresolved. The CDR3 is made up of 12 amino acids. CDR1 is MDHEN and CDR2 is SYDVKM in the germline V gene. The germline V and J ends were trimmed by 4 bases and 13 bases, with 17 bases remaining between them. The CDR3 spells CASSSTTSSTYF. Here the CDR3 DNA reads TGTGCCAGCAGTTCAACTACGAGCAGTACTTACTTC.

The chain links TRBV10-3 to TRBJ2-2; TRBD1 aligns across 9 bases. The CDR3 runs 15 residues. Germline CDR1 reads ENHRY; CDR2 reads SYGVKD. The V and J ends lost 6 bases and 0 bases, in that order; junction bases with no gene match: 2. The CDR3: CAIRGQGSNTGELFF. CDR3 DNA sequence: TGTGCCATCAGAGGACAGGGGTCGAACACCGGGGAGCTGTTTTTT.